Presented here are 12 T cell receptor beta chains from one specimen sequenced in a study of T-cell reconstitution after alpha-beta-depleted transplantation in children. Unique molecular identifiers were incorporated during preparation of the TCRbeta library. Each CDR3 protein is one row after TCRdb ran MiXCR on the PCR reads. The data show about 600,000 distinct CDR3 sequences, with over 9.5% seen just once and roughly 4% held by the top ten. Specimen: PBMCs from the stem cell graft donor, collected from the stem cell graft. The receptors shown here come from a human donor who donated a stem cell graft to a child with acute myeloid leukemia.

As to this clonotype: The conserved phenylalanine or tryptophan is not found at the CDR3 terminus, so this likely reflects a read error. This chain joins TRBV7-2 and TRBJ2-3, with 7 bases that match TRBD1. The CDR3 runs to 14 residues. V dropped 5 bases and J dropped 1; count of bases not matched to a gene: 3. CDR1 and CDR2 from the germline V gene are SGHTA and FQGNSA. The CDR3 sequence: CASSPGQGTDTQYY. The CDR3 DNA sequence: TGTGCCAGCAGCCCTGGACAGGGCACAGATACGCAGTATTAT.

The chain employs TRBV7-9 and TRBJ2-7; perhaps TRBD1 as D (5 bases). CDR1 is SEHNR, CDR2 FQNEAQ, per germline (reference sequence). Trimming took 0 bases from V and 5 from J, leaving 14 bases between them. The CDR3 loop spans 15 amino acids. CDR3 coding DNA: TGTGCCAGCAGCTTAGCCAGGCAGGGTAACAACGAGCAGTACTTC. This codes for CASSLARQGNNEQYF.

In nucleotides, the CDR3 is TGTGCCAGCAGGGCTCCTGGACAGTCAAGCTCTGGGGCCAACGTCCTGACTTTC. It specifies CASRAPGQSSSGANVLTF. The rearrangement links TRBV25-1 to TRBJ2-6; perhaps TRBD1 as D (6 bases). In germline, CDR1 is MGHDK, CDR2 SYGVNS. V was pared by 6 bases and J by 0 bases, with 18 bases between. The CDR3 extends over 18 amino acids.

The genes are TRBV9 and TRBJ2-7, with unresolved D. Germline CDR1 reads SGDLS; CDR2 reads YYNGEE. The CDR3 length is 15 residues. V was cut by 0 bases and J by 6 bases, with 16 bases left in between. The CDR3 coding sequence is TGTGCCAGCAGCGTAGCCCCGTTAGGAGTACTCGAGCAGTACTTC. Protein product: CASSVAPLGVLEQYF.

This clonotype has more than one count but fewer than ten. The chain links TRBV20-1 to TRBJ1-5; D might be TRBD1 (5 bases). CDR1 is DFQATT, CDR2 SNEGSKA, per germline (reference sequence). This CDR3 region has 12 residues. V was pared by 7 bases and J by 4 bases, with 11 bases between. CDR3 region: CSVSSGNQPQHF. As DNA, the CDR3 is TGCAGTGTATCCTCAGGGAATCAGCCCCAGCATTTT.

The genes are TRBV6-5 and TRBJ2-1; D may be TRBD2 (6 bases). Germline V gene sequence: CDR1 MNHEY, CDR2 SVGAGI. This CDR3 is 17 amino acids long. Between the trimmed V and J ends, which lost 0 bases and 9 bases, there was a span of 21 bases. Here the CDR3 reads CASSYSIGGIIGFEQFF. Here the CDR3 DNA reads TGTGCCAGCAGTTACTCGATCGGAGGGATAATTGGATTTGAGCAGTTCTTC.

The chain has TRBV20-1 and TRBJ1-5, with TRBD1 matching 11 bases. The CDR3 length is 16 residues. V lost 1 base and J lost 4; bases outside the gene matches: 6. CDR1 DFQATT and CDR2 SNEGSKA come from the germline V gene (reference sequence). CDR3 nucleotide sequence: TGCAGTGCTAGAGTTGGGGGGACAGGGGGTAATCAGCCCCAGCATTTT. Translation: CSARVGGTGGNQPQHF.

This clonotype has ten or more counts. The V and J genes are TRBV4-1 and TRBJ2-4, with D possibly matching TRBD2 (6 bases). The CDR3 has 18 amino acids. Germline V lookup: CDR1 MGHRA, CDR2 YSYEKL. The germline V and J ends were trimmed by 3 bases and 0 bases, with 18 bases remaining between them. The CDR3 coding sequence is TGCGCCAGCAGCCAGGGGGATGCGGGATCACTAGCCAAAAACATTCAGTACTTC. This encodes CASSQGDAGSLAKNIQYF.

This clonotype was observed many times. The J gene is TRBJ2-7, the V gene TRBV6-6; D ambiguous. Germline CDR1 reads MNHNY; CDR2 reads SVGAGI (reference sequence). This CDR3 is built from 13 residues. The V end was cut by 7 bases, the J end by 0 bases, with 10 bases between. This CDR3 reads CASKRDGSYEQYF. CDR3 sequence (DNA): TGTGCCAGCAAGAGAGACGGCTCCTACGAGCAGTACTTC.

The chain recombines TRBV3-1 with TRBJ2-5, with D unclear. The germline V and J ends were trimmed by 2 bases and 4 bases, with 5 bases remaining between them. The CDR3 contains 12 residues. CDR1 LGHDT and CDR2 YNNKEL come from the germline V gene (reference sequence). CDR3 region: CASSQMGETQYF. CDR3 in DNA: TGTGCCAGCAGCCAAATGGGAGAGACCCAGTACTTC.

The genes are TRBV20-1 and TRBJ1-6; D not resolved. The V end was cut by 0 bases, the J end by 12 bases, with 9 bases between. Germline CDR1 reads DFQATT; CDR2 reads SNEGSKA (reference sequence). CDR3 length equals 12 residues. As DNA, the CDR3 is TGCAGTGCTAGAGATTATACGGAACCCCTCCACTTT. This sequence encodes CSARDYTEPLHF.

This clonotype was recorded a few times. The DNA for the CDR3 is TGCAGTGCTAGAGATAGGACTAGCGGTACGAATACGCAGTATTTT. Amino acids: CSARDRTSGTNTQYF. This chain connects TRBV20-1 to TRBJ2-3; 10 nucleotides agree with TRBD2. This CDR3 is 15 amino acids long. J was trimmed by 7 bases and V by 0 bases; bases with no gene match: 7. The V gene's germline CDR1 is DFQATT and CDR2 SNEGSKA (reference sequence).